A single sample is the source of the 19 T cell receptor beta chains below, sequenced in a study of blood T cells in healthy people across ages. The authors ran a second PCR of about 6 to 12 cycles using a sample-barcoded 5' primer and a J-beta primer mix. TCRdb reanalysed the 5' RACE reads using MiXCR and keeps one entry per CDR3 protein. The sample lists 550,000 to 700,000 distinct CDR3 sequences, 25% to 30% seen once, with under 20% in the top ten. The sequenced sample consisted of blood. The receptors shown here come from a woman in her 70s in good health.

This clonotype appeared a few times. The DNA for the CDR3 is TGTGCCATCAGGACAGGAAACTATGGCTACACCTTC. Translated: CAIRTGNYGYTF. The genes are TRBV10-3 and TRBJ1-2, with TRBD1 as a possible D gene (6 bases). V lost 6 bases and J 2 bases, leaving 7 bases between the germline ends. Germline V gives CDR1 ENHRY, CDR2 SYGVKD. There are 12 residues in the CDR3.

This clonotype has a count of ten or more. The chain is built from TRBV5-1 and TRBJ1-2; 7 bases align to TRBD1. Looked up from germline, CDR1 is SGHRS and CDR2 is YFSETQ. The CDR3 contains 15 residues. The trim removed 3 bases at V and 6 bases at J, leaving 11 bases unmatched. CDR3 amino acids: CASSSSDRAFNGYTF. The CDR3 DNA reads as TGCGCCAGCAGCTCCTCCGACAGGGCGTTCAATGGCTACACCTTC.

This chain uses TRBV3-1 with TRBJ1-1, with 8 bases identical to TRBD1. V lost 1 base to trimming and J lost 8 bases; unmatched junction nucleotides: 9. The CDR3 runs to 15 residues. The germline CDR1 and CDR2 sequences are LGHDT and YNNKEL (reference sequence). The CDR3 loop reads CASSQVGTGATEAFF. CDR3 DNA sequence: TGTGCCAGCAGCCAAGTCGGGACAGGCGCAACCGAAGCTTTCTTT.

Note on this clonotype: A much larger clone differs by one base, so this may be a read error. CDR3 protein: CASSSIGSYEQYF. The CDR3 bases are TGTGCCAGCAGCTCAATAGGGTCATACGAGCAGTACTTC. The chain combines TRBV7-9 with TRBJ2-7; D gene unclear. Germline CDR1 is SEHNR and CDR2 is FQNEAQ (reference sequence). The CDR3 covers 13 residues. The ends were cut back, 4 bases at V and 4 bases at J, with 11 bases in the middle. Complete variable domain (other parts from reference TRBV7-9 and TRBJ2-7): DTGVSQNPRHKITKRGQNVTFRCDPISEHNRLYWYRQTLGQGPEFLTYFQNEAQLEKSRLLSDRFSAERPKGSFSTLEIQRTEQGDSAMYLCASSSIGSYEQYFGPGTRLTVT.

The V gene is TRBV5-1, the J gene TRBJ2-7; D is unclear. The germline CDR1 and CDR2 sequences are SGHRS and YFSETQ. The V gene lost 1 base and the J gene lost 5 bases, with 19 bases spanning the gap. The CDR3 is 16 residues long. The CDR3 sequence is CASSLTNTVPFHEQYF. The DNA of the CDR3 is TGCGCCAGCAGCTTGACAAATACAGTCCCTTTCCACGAGCAGTACTTC.

This clonotype was seen a handful of times. The chain joins TRBV6-5 to TRBJ2-7, with unresolved D. In germline, CDR1 is MNHEY, CDR2 SVGAGI. V was shortened by 0 bases and J by 3 bases, with 12 bases between the two germline ends. This CDR3 has 15 amino acids. CDR3 coding DNA: TGTGCCAGCAGTTACTCGAGAGGCTTTGGCTACGAGCAGTACTTC. It encodes CASSYSRGFGYEQYF.

CDR3 protein: CASTIRGTNTGELFF. CDR3 DNA sequence: TGCGCCAGCACAATCCGGGGTACGAACACCGGGGAGCTGTTTTTT. This chain joins TRBV5-1 and TRBJ2-2, with TRBD2 as a possible D gene (5 bases). The CDR3 is 15 amino acids. The V end was cut by 6 bases, the J end by 0 bases, with 12 bases between. Germline CDR1 reads SGHRS; CDR2 reads YFSETQ.

In its sample, this clonotype was seen a few times. The chain is built from TRBV20-1 and TRBJ2-7; D is undetermined. Trimming took off 1 base at V and 2 bases at J, with 6 bases between the two ends. This CDR3 comprises 12 residues. CDR1 and CDR2 from the germline V gene are DFQATT and SNEGSKA (reference sequence). Here the CDR3 reads CSARGGTYEQYF. Here the CDR3 DNA reads TGCAGTGCTAGAGGGGGTACCTACGAGCAGTACTTC.

This chain uses TRBV15 with TRBJ2-1, with D unresolved. The V end lost 5 bases, the J end lost 5 bases, and 13 bases lay between the germline ends. Germline V lookup: CDR1 LNHNV, CDR2 YYDKDF (reference sequence). This CDR3 is 14 amino acids long. CDR3 coding DNA: TGTGCCACCAGCCTGAGAGGCGGACACAATGAGCAGTTCTTC. It codes for CATSLRGGHNEQFF. The entire variable domain, with the rest obtained from reference TRBV15 and TRBJ2-1, is as follows: DAMVIQNPRYQVTQFGKPVTLSCSQTLNHNVMYWYQQKSSQAPKLLFHYYDKDFNNEADTPDNFQSRRPNTSFCFLDIRSPGLGDTAMYLCATSLRGGHNEQFFGPGTRLTVL.

The V and J genes are TRBV5-1 and TRBJ2-1; 13 bases align to TRBD2. CDR1 SGHRS and CDR2 YFSETQ come from the germline V gene. Trimming removed 4 bases from V and 0 bases from J; junction bases left unmatched: 10. This CDR3 region has 19 residues. CDR3 coding DNA: TGCGCCAGCAGCCCTTTACCGGGACTAGCGGGGAGCTCCTACAATGAGCAGTTCTTC. This gives the protein CASSPLPGLAGSSYNEQFF.

The rearrangement uses TRBV20-1 and TRBJ2-7; D is unresolved. The CDR3 length is 14 residues. Germline lookup yields CDR1 DFQATT and CDR2 SNEGSKA (reference sequence). The V gene lost 3 bases and the J gene lost 2 bases, with 14 bases spanning the gap. CDR3 in amino acids: CSASRQVPTYEQYF. The DNA of the CDR3 is TGCAGTGCTAGTCGCCAGGTCCCCACCTACGAGCAGTACTTC.

The gene calls are TRBV12-3 or TRBV12-4 and TRBJ2-1; D remains ambiguous. V was shortened by 5 bases and J by 1 base, with 15 bases between the two germline ends. The CDR3 covers 16 residues. The CDR3 DNA reads as TGTGCCAGCAGTCTCGAAACTAACCCTTCCTACAATGAGCAGTTCTTC. This gives the protein CASSLETNPSYNEQFF.

The J gene is TRBJ1-3, the V gene TRBV12-3 or TRBV12-4; 7 bases match TRBD1. V was clipped by 5 bases and J by 0 bases; unmatched bases: 13. The CDR3 runs 18 residues. The CDR3 protein is CASSRQGAGTVSGNTIYF. The CDR3 bases are TGTGCCAGCAGTCGACAGGGAGCCGGGACTGTCTCTGGAAACACCATATATTTT.

This clonotype has just a few counts. The chain combines TRBV4-3 with TRBJ1-6, with D possibly TRBD1 on 5 matching bases. The CDR3 sequence is 17 residues long. The germline V and J ends were trimmed by 4 bases and 8 bases, with 21 bases remaining between them. Germline values: CDR1 LGHNA, CDR2 YSLEER. The CDR3, as DNA: TGCGCCAGCAGCCGGGACCACCACGGGGATCGTGATTCACCCCTCCACTTT. Translating it yields CASSRDHHGDRDSPLHF.

CDR3 region: CASRGQGKNIQYF. The CDR3 DNA is TGTGCCAGCAGAGGACAGGGTAAAAACATTCAGTACTTC. V and J are TRBV27 and TRBJ2-4, with TRBD1 identical over 8 bases. V lost 6 bases, J lost 4 bases, and 2 bases stayed unmatched. This CDR3 has 13 amino acids. Germline-derived CDR1 and CDR2 are MNHEY and SMNVEV (reference sequence).

This clonotype was detected a few times. The V gene is TRBV20-1, the J gene TRBJ2-5; 7 bases match TRBD2. The J call is uncertain, as TRBJ2-7 better fits the DNA end. CDR3 length: 16 residues. Germline V gene data show CDR1 as DFQATT and CDR2 as SNEGSKA (reference sequence). The CDR3 region is CSALVAQTSSTYEQYF. CDR3 bases: TGCAGTGCCCTTGTAGCCCAGACTAGCTCTACCTACGAGCAGTACTTC.

V gene TRBV7-2 combines with J gene TRBJ1-2; D is ambiguous. From germline, CDR1 is SGHTA and CDR2 FQGNSA. The CDR3 loop spans 13 amino acids. V was clipped by 6 bases and J by 4 bases, with 12 bases between them. CDR3 sequence (DNA): TGTGCCAGCAGTTTACAAACTCCCTATGGCTACACCTTC. Residues: CASSLQTPYGYTF.

The sample holds a few counts of this clonotype. This chain uses TRBV9 with TRBJ1-5, with D possibly TRBD1 on 5 matching bases. Germline CDR1 reads SGDLS; CDR2 reads YYNGEE. This CDR3 has 13 residues. Deletions cut 1 base from V and 7 bases from J, with 9 bases between. The DNA of the CDR3 is TGTGCCAGCAGCGTATCGGGGGAACAGCCCCAGCATTTT. Its translation: CASSVSGEQPQHF. The full variable domain, in which reference TRBV9 and TRBJ1-5 provide the parts outside the CDR3, is DSGVTQTPKHLITATGQRVTLRCSPRSGDLSVYWYQQSLDQGLQFLIQYYNGEERAKGNILERFSAQQFPDLHSELNLSSLELGDSALYFCASSVSGEQPQHFGDGTRLSIL.

This clonotype appeared a few times. The germline gene is not matched at one end of the junction; a read error may be the cause. The chain is built from TRBV7-9 and TRBJ2-1; D unresolved. This CDR3 region has 15 residues. CDR1 is SEHNR, CDR2 FQNEAQ, per germline (reference sequence). CDR3 DNA sequence: TGTGCCAGCAGTTTAGACTCCAAATCCTACAATGAGCAGTTCTTC. This sequence encodes CASSLDSKSYNEQFF.